What follows are 14 T cell receptor beta chains derived from one specimen sequenced in a study of cytomegalovirus exposure and HLA in healthy donors. The PCR ran on 60 Vbeta and 13 Jbeta primers. Some clones are missing from TCRdb's copy, which holds only in-frame ones; the method was immunoSEQ multiplex PCR. The sample has 150,000 or so clones; the top ten hold roughly 1.9%. The specimen sequenced was PBMCs. These receptors all come from a man in his thirties or forties in good health and CMV-seronegative.

The genes are TRBV9 and TRBJ1-5; TRBD1 matches at 8 bases. The CDR3 contains 14 residues. Per the germline V gene, CDR1 is SGDLS and CDR2 is YYNGEE. Losses at the gene ends were 3 bases for V and 6 bases for J; bases not matched to a gene: 5. CDR3 bases: TGTGCCAGCAGCGGGACAGGGATTGGTCAGCCCCAGCATTTT. This codes for CASSGTGIGQPQHF.

This chain uses TRBV5-1 with TRBJ2-1; the match to TRBD2 covers 9 bases. The CDR3 is made up of 16 amino acids. Germline V CDR1 and CDR2: SGHRS, YFSETQ. Losses at the gene ends were 1 base for V and 9 bases for J; bases not matched to a gene: 11. CDR3: CASSLTTLAGNGEQFF. CDR3 coding DNA: TGCGCCAGCAGCTTGACAACTCTAGCGGGAAACGGTGAGCAGTTCTTC.

The V call is TRBV7-9, the J call TRBJ2-3, with a possible D match to TRBD2 (5 bases). CDR1 and CDR2 from the germline V gene are SEHNR and FQNEAQ (reference sequence). The CDR3 extends over 14 amino acids. Trimming removed 5 bases at V and 0 bases at J, with 9 bases between. The CDR3 sequence: CASSPSGSTDTQYF. DNA of the CDR3: TGTGCCAGCAGCCCCAGCGGTAGCACAGATACGCAGTATTTT.

This chain uses TRBV30 with TRBJ2-7; D ambiguous. The germline V and J ends were trimmed by 3 bases and 4 bases, with 7 bases remaining between them. Germline lookup yields CDR1 GTSNPN and CDR2 SVGIG (reference sequence). The CDR3 has 11 amino acids. As DNA, the CDR3 is TGTGCCTGGAGCGACAATTACGAGCAGTACTTC. Protein product: CAWSDNYEQYF.

V usage is TRBV7-8 and J usage is TRBJ2-5; D is perhaps TRBD2 (6 bases). Looked up from germline, CDR1 is SGHVS and CDR2 is FQNEAQ. This CDR3 comprises 14 residues. The V and J ends lost 1 base and 5 bases respectively, with 11 bases between them. The CDR3 spells CASSLGRGWETQYF. CDR3 nucleotide sequence: TGTGCCAGCAGCTTAGGGAGGGGTTGGGAGACCCAGTACTTC.

The chain combines TRBV27 with TRBJ1-5, with D perhaps TRBD1 (6 bases). This CDR3 region has 14 residues. Trimming took 2 bases from V and 7 from J, leaving 12 bases between them. Per the germline V gene, CDR1 is MNHEY and CDR2 is SMNVEV (reference sequence). As DNA, the CDR3 is TGTGCCAGCAGTTTAAGCCAGGGGTGGCAGCCCCAGCATTTT. This codes for CASSLSQGWQPQHF.

The V call is TRBV28, the J call TRBJ1-4, with a weak D call TRBD1 (5 bases). The CDR3 runs to 13 residues. Germline-derived CDR1 and CDR2 are MDHEN and SYDVKM. The V end lost 2 bases, the J end lost 10 bases, and 11 bases lay between the germline ends. CDR3 in amino acids: CASSLPREGKLFF. DNA for the CDR3: TGTGCCAGCAGTTTACCCAGGGAAGGAAAACTGTTTTTT.

This chain joins TRBV7-9 and TRBJ2-5; TRBD1 might be the D (5 bases). The CDR3 is 13 residues long. Trimming shortened V by 2 bases and J by 5 bases, and 9 bases separated the two germline ends. Germline V CDR1 and CDR2: SEHNR, FQNEAQ (reference sequence). CDR3 protein: CASSLPGWETQYF. CDR3 bases: TGTGCCAGCAGCTTACCAGGGTGGGAGACCCAGTACTTC.

The chain has TRBV13 and TRBJ2-7; 9 positions agree with TRBD1. V was clipped by 5 bases and J by 1 base; unmatched bases: 6. The germline V gene encodes CDR1 PRHDT and CDR2 FYEKMQ (reference sequence). This CDR3 has 15 residues. The CDR3 is CASSAGQGRSYEQYF. The CDR3 DNA reads TGTGCCAGCAGCGCCGGACAGGGGAGATCCTACGAGCAGTACTTC.

The CDR3 region has the DNA TGTGCCAGCAGTCCCTCCCACTTGGACAGAGAGAATGAAAAACTGTTTTTT. Its protein product is CASSPSHLDRENEKLFF. The V call is TRBV27, the J call TRBJ1-4; D is possibly TRBD1 (6 bases). V lost 5 bases and J 5 bases, leaving 21 bases between the germline ends. Germline V lookup: CDR1 MNHEY, CDR2 SMNVEV (reference sequence). This CDR3 has 17 amino acids.

Details on this clone: The junction departs from the called germline gene at one end, perhaps through a read error. Other DNA sequences in the sample encode the same CDR3. The gene calls are TRBV5-1 and TRBJ1-1, with TRBD1 matching over 7 bases. The CDR3 is 15 amino acids. Germline loops: CDR1 SGHRS, CDR2 YFSETQ. The CDR3 loop is CASSLEGARGAEAFF. The CDR3 region has the DNA TGCGCCAGCAGCTTGGAGGGAGCCAGGGGGGCTGAGGCTTTCTTT.

The chain has TRBV5-5 and TRBJ1-1; 7 bases align to TRBD1. The V and J ends lost 0 bases and 6 bases, in that order; junction bases with no gene match: 8. CDR1 is SGHKS, CDR2 YYEKEE, per germline (reference sequence). CDR3 length equals 15 residues. CDR3 nucleotide sequence: TGTGCCAGCAGCTTGGCCCCGACAGGGAAGGCTGAAGCTTTCTTT. Translating gives CASSLAPTGKAEAFF.

The chain is built from TRBV28 and TRBJ1-1; possibly TRBD1 for D (6 bases). Trimming stripped 8 bases from V and 1 base from J, with 11 bases between. CDR1 is MDHEN, CDR2 SYDVKM, per germline. The CDR3 is made up of 13 amino acids. The CDR3 region is CASASGQNTEAFF. CDR3 DNA: TGTGCCAGCGCCTCGGGACAGAACACTGAAGCTTTCTTT. The whole variable domain, remainder taken from reference TRBV28 and TRBJ1-1, is DVKVTQSSRYLVKRTGEKVFLECVQDMDHENMFWYRQDPGLGLRLIYFSYDVKMKEKGDIPEGYSVSREKKERFSLILESASTNQTSMYLCASASGQNTEAFFGQGTRLTVV.

This rearrangement joins TRBV7-2 to TRBJ1-2, with D hard to call. CDR1 is SGHTA and CDR2 is FQGNSA in the germline V gene. The CDR3 covers 15 residues. Deletions cut 1 base from V and 3 bases from J, with 12 bases between. This chain's CDR3 is CASSLVEFRDYGYTF. The CDR3 region has the DNA TGTGCCAGCAGCTTAGTAGAGTTCCGGGACTATGGCTACACCTTC.